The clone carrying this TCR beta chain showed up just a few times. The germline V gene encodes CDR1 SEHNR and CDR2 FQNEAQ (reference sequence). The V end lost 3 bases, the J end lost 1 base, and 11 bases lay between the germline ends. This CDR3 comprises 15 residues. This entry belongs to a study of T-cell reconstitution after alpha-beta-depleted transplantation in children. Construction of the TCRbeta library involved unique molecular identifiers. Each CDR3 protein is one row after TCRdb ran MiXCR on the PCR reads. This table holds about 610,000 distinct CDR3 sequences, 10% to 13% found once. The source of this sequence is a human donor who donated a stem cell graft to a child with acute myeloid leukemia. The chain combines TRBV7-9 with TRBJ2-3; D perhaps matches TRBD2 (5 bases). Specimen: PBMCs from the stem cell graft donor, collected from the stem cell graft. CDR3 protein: CASSFPPGGTDTQYF. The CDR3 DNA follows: TGTGCCAGCAGCTTTCCCCCCGGGGGCACAGATACGCAGTATTTT.